This T cell receptor (beta chain) is drawn from a study of blood T cell repertoires in COVID-19. Study at large: Some COVID-19 samples were acute and others convalescent; all came from the United States, Italy and Spain. PBMCs, B-cell-depleted T cells, or T cells provided the cDNA or gDNA that made up the material.

The CDR3 is made up of 14 amino acids. Germline CDR1 reads GTSNPN; CDR2 reads SVGIG (reference sequence). The V end lost 2 bases, the J end lost 5 bases, and 15 bases lay between the germline ends. While infection was still active, Seattle patients were enrolled and then followed longitudinally. Profiling relied on immunoSEQ multiplex PCR, and the TCRdb table lists in-frame clones only, not all of them. The data hold roughly 100,000 clones, with about nine tenths observed a single time. The genes are TRBV30 and TRBJ2-5; tentative D call: TRBD2 (6 bases). This clonotype was obtained from a woman aged 50 to 65 with COVID-19, enrolled during active disease. Material for sequencing was peripheral blood. CDR3 sequence: CAWSIGGTAETQYF. The CDR3, as DNA: TGTGCCTGGAGTATCGGCGGGACCGCGGAGACCCAGTACTTC.